This T cell receptor (beta chain) derives from a study of CD8 T cells in Susac syndrome. A quantity of about 0.45 to 1 ug RNA underwent reverse transcription using random hexamers. In TCRdb, the immunoSEQ multiplex PCR reads were re-called with MiXCR into one record per CDR3 protein. The top ten hold 0.09% to 0.12% of the sample, which has some 190,000 distinct CDR3 sequences, under 95% seen once. The junction had 10 bases not matched to a gene; V was cut back by 4 bases and J by 10 bases. The CDR3 extends over 15 amino acids. CDR1 and CDR2 from the germline V gene are SGHDT and YYEEEE. Healthy donors acted as controls, with matching for age and sex.

This TCR was recovered from a human donor in good health. The gene calls are TRBV5-6 and TRBJ1-6, with 8 nucleotides matching TRBD1. Sequencing was done on a sample of CD4+ T cells from PBMCs. The CDR3 here is CASSLTGTGQSPLHF. The CDR3 DNA is TGTGCCAGCAGCCTCACCGGGACAGGCCAATCACCCCTCCACTTT. Complete variable domain (other parts from reference TRBV5-6 and TRBJ1-6): DAGVTQSPTHLIKTRGQQVTLRCSPKSGHDTVSWYQQALGQGPQFIFQYYEEEERQRGNFPDRFSGHQFPNYSSELNVNALLLGDSALYLCASSLTGTGQSPLHFGNGTRLTVT.